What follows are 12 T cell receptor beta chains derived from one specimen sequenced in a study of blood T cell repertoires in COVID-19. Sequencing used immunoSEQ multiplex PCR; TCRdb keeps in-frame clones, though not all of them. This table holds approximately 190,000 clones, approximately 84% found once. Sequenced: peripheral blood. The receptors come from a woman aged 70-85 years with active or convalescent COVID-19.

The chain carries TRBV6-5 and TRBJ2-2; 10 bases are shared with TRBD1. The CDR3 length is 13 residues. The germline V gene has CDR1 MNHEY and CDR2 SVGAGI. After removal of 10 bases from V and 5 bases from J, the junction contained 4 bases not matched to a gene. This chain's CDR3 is CAIGQGGTGELFF. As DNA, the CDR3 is TGTGCCATTGGACAGGGGGGTACCGGGGAGCTGTTTTTT.

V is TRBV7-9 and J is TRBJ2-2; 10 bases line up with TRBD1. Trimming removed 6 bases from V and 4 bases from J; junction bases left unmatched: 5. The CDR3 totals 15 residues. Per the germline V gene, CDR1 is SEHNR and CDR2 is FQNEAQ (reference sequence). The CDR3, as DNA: TGTGCCAGCAGGGGACAGGGGCCCCGCACCGGGGAGCTGTTTTTT. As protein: CASRGQGPRTGELFF. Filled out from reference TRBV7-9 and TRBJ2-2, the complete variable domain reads DTGVSQNPRHKITKRGQNVTFRCDPISEHNRLYWYRQTLGQGPEFLTYFQNEAQLEKSRLLSDRFSAERPKGSFSTLEIQRTEQGDSAMYLCASRGQGPRTGELFFGEGSRLTVL.

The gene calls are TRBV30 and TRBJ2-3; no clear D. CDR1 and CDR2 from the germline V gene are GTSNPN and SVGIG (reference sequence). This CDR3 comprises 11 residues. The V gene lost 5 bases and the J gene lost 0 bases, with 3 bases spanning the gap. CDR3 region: CAWASTDTQYF. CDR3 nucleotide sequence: TGTGCCTGGGCTAGCACAGATACGCAGTATTTT.

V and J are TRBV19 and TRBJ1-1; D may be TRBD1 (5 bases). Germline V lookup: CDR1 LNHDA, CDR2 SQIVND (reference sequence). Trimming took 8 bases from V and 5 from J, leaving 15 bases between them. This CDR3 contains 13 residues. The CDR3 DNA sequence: TGTGCCAGTGAGGTCGTGGGGCAGACTGAAGCTTTCTTT. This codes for CASEVVGQTEAFF.

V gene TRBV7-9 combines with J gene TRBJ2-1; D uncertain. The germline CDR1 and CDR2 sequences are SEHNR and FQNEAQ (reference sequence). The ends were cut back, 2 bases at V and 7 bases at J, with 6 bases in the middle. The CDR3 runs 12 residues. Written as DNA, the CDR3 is TGTGCCAGCAGCTTAAGCGCAAATGAGCAGTTCTTC. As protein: CASSLSANEQFF.

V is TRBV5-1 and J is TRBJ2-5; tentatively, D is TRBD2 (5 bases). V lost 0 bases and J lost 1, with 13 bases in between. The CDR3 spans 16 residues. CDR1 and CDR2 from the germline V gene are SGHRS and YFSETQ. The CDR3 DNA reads TGCGCCAGCAGCTTGGGACGGACTTTTGGCCAAGAGACCCAGTACTTC. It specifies CASSLGRTFGQETQYF.

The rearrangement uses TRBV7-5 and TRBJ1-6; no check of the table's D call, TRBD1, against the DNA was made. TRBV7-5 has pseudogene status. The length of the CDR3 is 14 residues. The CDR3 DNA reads TGTGCCAGAAGCTTAGACAGGGGGAAGTCACCCCTCCACTTT. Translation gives CARSLDRGKSPLHF.

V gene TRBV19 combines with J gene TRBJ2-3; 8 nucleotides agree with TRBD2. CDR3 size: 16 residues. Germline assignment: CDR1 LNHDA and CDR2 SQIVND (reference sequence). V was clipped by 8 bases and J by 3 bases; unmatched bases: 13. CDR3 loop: CASGKGLGLATDTQYF. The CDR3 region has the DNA TGTGCCAGTGGGAAAGGTCTCGGACTAGCTACAGATACGCAGTATTTT.

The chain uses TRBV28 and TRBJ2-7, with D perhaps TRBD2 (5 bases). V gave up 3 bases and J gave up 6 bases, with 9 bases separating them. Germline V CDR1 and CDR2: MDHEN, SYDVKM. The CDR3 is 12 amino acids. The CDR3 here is CASSLERAEQYF. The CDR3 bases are TGTGCCAGCAGTTTGGAGAGGGCCGAGCAGTACTTC. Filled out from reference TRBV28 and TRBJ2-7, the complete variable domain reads DVKVTQSSRYLVKRTGEKVFLECVQDMDHENMFWYRQDPGLGLRLIYFSYDVKMKEKGDIPEGYSVSREKKERFSLILESASTNQTSMYLCASSLERAEQYFGPGTRLTVT.

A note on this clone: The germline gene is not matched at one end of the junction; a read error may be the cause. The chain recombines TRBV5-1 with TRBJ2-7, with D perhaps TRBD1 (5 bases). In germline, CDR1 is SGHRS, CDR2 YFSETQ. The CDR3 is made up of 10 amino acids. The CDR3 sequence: CASSLGTFSF. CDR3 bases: TGCGCCAGCAGCTTGGGGACATTTAGTTTC.

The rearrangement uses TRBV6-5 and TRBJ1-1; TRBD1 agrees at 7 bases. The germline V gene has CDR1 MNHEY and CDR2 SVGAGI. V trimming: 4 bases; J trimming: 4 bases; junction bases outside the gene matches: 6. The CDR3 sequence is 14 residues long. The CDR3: CASSLTGAVTEAFF. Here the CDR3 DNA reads TGTGCCAGCAGTTTAACAGGGGCTGTCACTGAAGCTTTCTTT.

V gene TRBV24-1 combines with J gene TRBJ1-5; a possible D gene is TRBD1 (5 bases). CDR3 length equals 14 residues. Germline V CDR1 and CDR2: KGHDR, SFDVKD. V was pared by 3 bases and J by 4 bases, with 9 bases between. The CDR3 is CATSDGRGNQPQHF. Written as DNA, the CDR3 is TGTGCCACCAGTGATGGAAGGGGAAATCAGCCCCAGCATTTT.